The 13 T cell receptor beta chains listed next were all sequenced from one sample in a study of T cells in Graves' hyperthyroidism and ophthalmopathy. Amplification of TCR beta CDR3 regions was performed using RNA transcripts as template. HTBI primers were the set used in a first-round RT-PCR of the TCR CDR3. TCRdb re-derived calls from the multiplex PCR reads in MiXCR, one entry per CDR3 protein. The table records 700,000 or so distinct CDR3 sequences, approximately 15% of them present only once. What was sequenced was blood. These receptors were obtained from a woman aged 45-60 years with Graves' ophthalmopathy.

This sequence joins TRBV3-1 and TRBJ2-1; 14 bases match TRBD2. Germline loops: CDR1 LGHDT, CDR2 YNNKEL (reference sequence). With V trimmed by 4 bases and J by 12 bases, 5 bases remained unmatched. This CDR3 is 14 amino acids long. The CDR3 protein is CASSRGLAGDAQFF. The CDR3 DNA reads as TGTGCCAGCAGCCGGGGACTAGCGGGAGATGCGCAGTTCTTC.

This clonotype was recorded many times. CDR3 coding DNA: TGCAGTGCTAGAATTGGGTCCCACGAGCAGTACTTC. Protein: CSARIGSHEQYF. This sequence joins TRBV20-1 and TRBJ2-7, with no clear D. This CDR3 is 12 amino acids long. The V gene's germline CDR1 is DFQATT and CDR2 SNEGSKA (reference sequence). The V gene lost 2 bases and the J gene lost 5 bases, with 10 bases spanning the gap.

This clonotype was detected many times. The gene calls are TRBV7-2 and TRBJ2-5; 8 bases map to TRBD1. This CDR3 comprises 16 residues. Trimming took 1 base from V and 0 from J; bases not matched to a gene: 4. Germline V gene data show CDR1 as SGHTA and CDR2 as FQGNSA. The CDR3 region is CASSLDHRGYQETQYF. For the CDR3, the DNA is TGTGCCAGCAGCTTAGATCACAGGGGGTACCAAGAGACCCAGTACTTC. Based on the CDR3 plus reference TRBV7-2 and TRBJ2-5, the full variable domain is GAGVSQSPSNKVTEKGKDVELRCDPISGHTALYWYRQSLGQGLEFLIYFQGNSAPDKSGLPSDRFSAERTGGSVSTLTIQRTQQEDSAVYLCASSLDHRGYQETQYFGPGTRLLVL.

The table lists this clonotype with many counts. The chain is built from TRBV12-5 and TRBJ1-1, with D maybe TRBD1 (6 bases). The CDR3 has 14 residues. Per germline, CDR1 LGHNT and CDR2 FRNRAP. V was pared by 6 bases and J by 0 bases, with 11 bases between. In DNA form, the CDR3 reads TGTGCTAGTGGCCCTGACAGGTTGAACACTGAAGCTTTCTTT. It is translated as CASGPDRLNTEAFF. Complete variable domain (other parts from reference TRBV12-5 and TRBJ1-1): DARVTQTPRHKVTEMGQEVTMRCQPILGHNTVFWYRQTMMQGLELLAYFRNRAPLDDSGMPKDRFSAEMPDATLATLKIQPSEPRDSAVYFCASGPDRLNTEAFFGQGTRLTVV.

This clonotype has only a few counts. A much larger clone lies a single base off, so this may be a read error. The chain couples TRBV7-2 to TRBJ2-1; 11 nucleotides agree with TRBD2. The CDR3 sequence is 16 residues long. CDR1 and CDR2 (germline): SGHTA, FQGNSA. Trimming removed 5 bases from V and 9 bases from J; junction bases left unmatched: 12. The chain's CDR3 is CASSHPLAGGGGEQFF. CDR3 in DNA: TGTGCCAGCAGCCACCCGCTAGCGGGAGGAGGCGGTGAGCAGTTCTTC.

This clonotype was detected many times. The rearrangement joins TRBV7-9 to TRBJ2-5, with D possibly being TRBD1 or TRBD2 (5 bases each). Germline CDR1 SEHNR, CDR2 FQNEAQ (reference sequence). Trimming pared 5 bases from V and 4 bases from J, leaving 11 bases between. The CDR3 sequence is 13 residues long. This chain's CDR3 is CASSVGVLETQYF. The CDR3 nucleotides read TGTGCCAGCAGCGTGGGGGTTCTAGAGACCCAGTACTTC. The variable domain in full, with the rest retrieved from reference TRBV7-9 and TRBJ2-5, is DTGVSQNPRHKITKRGQNVTFRCDPISEHNRLYWYRQTLGQGPEFLTYFQNEAQLEKSRLLSDRFSAERPKGSFSTLEIQRTEQGDSAMYLCASSVGVLETQYFGPGTRLLVL.

This clonotype was detected many times. J is TRBJ2-2 and V is TRBV12-3 or TRBV12-4; D uncertain. The CDR3 loop spans 15 amino acids. V lost 2 bases and J lost 8, with 15 bases in between. The CDR3, as DNA: TGTGCCAGCAGTTTAAGGTCCAGCAGTGGTGGGGAGCTGTTTTTT. It encodes CASSLRSSSGGELFF.

The CDR3 spells CASSEEIGPRGEQYF. In nucleotides, the CDR3 is TGTGCCAGCAGTGAAGAGATAGGACCCCGGGGCGAGCAGTACTTC. This chain uses TRBV6-4 with TRBJ2-7; tentatively, D is TRBD2 (5 bases). This CDR3 has 15 amino acids. The germline gives CDR1 MRHNA, CDR2 SNTAGT. V was shortened by 3 bases and J by 6 bases, with 18 bases between the two germline ends.

At least ten counts were recorded for this clonotype. The CDR3 nucleotides are TGTGCCAGCAGCGCAACAGGGGCCCCCGGCACTGAAGCTTTCTTT. Translated, it gives CASSATGAPGTEAFF. The chain couples TRBV7-3 to TRBJ1-1; TRBD1 agrees at 7 bases. Germline loops: CDR1 SGHTA, CDR2 FQGTGA. V was clipped by 5 bases and J by 4 bases; unmatched bases: 10. CDR3 length: 15 residues.

This clonotype was detected a few times. V usage is TRBV20-1 and J usage is TRBJ1-5; TRBD1 is a possible D gene (5 bases). The V end was cut by 3 bases, the J end by 4 bases, with 16 bases between. CDR1 is DFQATT and CDR2 is SNEGSKA in the germline V gene (reference sequence). The CDR3 extends over 15 amino acids. The CDR3 is CSARGPGGENQPQHF. The CDR3 DNA follows: TGCAGTGCTAGGGGCCCCGGGGGTGAAAATCAGCCCCAGCATTTT.

The chain combines TRBV5-8 with TRBJ1-1; 7 nucleotides line up with TRBD1. V was pared by 3 bases and J by 5 bases, with 10 bases of the junction left unmatched. Germline CDR1 reads SGHTS; CDR2 reads YDEGEE. The CDR3 loop spans 15 amino acids. CDR3 amino acids: CASSSIFTGATEAFF. CDR3 sequence (DNA): TGTGCCAGCAGCTCCATATTTACAGGGGCGACTGAAGCTTTCTTT.

Concerning this clonotype itself: This may arise from a read error, as a much more abundant clone is one base away. The chain employs TRBV12-3 or TRBV12-4 and TRBJ2-1, with TRBD2 identical over 11 bases. The CDR3 length is 15 residues. V lost 5 bases and J lost 7; bases outside the gene matches: 7. As DNA, the CDR3 is TGTGCCAGCAGTACGACTAGCGGGATTGTGAATGAGCAGTTCTTC. Amino acid sequence: CASSTTSGIVNEQFF.

This clonotype was found many times. This chain links TRBV5-1 with TRBJ1-1; D is unclear. Germline V gene lookup returns CDR1 SGHRS and CDR2 YFSETQ. V lost 4 bases, J lost 10 bases, and 11 bases lay in between. This CDR3 comprises 11 residues. CDR3 sequence reads: CASSGARGAFF. CDR3 bases: TGCGCCAGCAGCGGCGCAAGAGGAGCTTTCTTT.